The present T cell receptor beta chain was sequenced within a study of blood T cell repertoires in COVID-19. Looking at the study overall: The samples span acute and convalescent COVID-19 from the United States, Italy and Spain. In each case, the material was cDNA or gDNA derived from T cells, B-cell-depleted T cells, or PBMCs.

Participants reported their clinical history, and cohort assignment relied on those reports. Germline CDR1 SEHNR, CDR2 FQNEAQ (reference sequence). This CDR3 has 15 residues. V was pared by 6 bases and J by 4 bases, with 19 bases between. In the original processing: Estimation of nucleated cell counts relied on the amplification of reference gene primers. Produced via immunoSEQ multiplex PCR; TCRdb's table is partial and in-frame only. The V and J calls and clone size were taken over from that table, and D and trimming were inferred from the DNA. The sample shows 300,000 to 450,000 clones, approximately 89% of them seen only once.

The chain employs TRBV7-9 and TRBJ2-7, with D possibly being TRBD1 (6 bases). The sequence was collected from a middle-aged man in a cohort exposed to, infected with or recovered from COVID-19 (not recorded which). The sequencing sample was made of PBMCs or T cells enriched from blood (not recorded which). CDR3 loop: CASSWTVSRPYEQYF. CDR3 sequence (DNA): TGTGCCAGCAGTTGGACAGTAAGCCGCCCATACGAGCAGTACTTC.